Below are 14 T cell receptor beta chains sequenced from a single sample in a study of blood T cell repertoires in COVID-19. Some clones are missing from TCRdb's copy, which holds only in-frame ones; the method was immunoSEQ multiplex PCR. The sample carries some 490,000 clones, approximately 91% recorded once. Sequenced material: PBMCs or T cells enriched from blood (not recorded which). Source of these receptors: an older woman who had recovered from COVID-19.

Here the CDR3 reads CASSVGTGAGGTEAFF. CDR3 nucleotide sequence: TGTGCCAGCAGCGTGGGGACAGGGGCCGGGGGCACTGAAGCTTTCTTT. The V and J genes are TRBV5-4 and TRBJ1-1; 10 nucleotides align to TRBD1. With 4 bases clipped from V and 4 bases from J, the junction kept 10 bases outside the gene matches. Germline V gives CDR1 SGHNT, CDR2 YYREEE (reference sequence). The CDR3 has 16 residues. The full variable domain, rest sourced from reference TRBV5-4 and TRBJ1-1, is ETGVTQSPTHLIKTRGQQVTLRCSSQSGHNTVSWYQQALGQGPQFIFQYYREEENGRGNFPPRFSGLQFPNYSSELNVNALELDDSALYLCASSVGTGAGGTEAFFGQGTRLTVV.

The chain couples TRBV2 to TRBJ2-5; TRBD1 agrees at 7 bases. J gave up 2 bases and V 6 bases, and 6 bases lay outside the gene matches. Germline V lookup: CDR1 SNHLY, CDR2 FYNNEI. This CDR3 spans 14 amino acids. The CDR3 spells CASSLGTEQETQYF. CDR3 nucleotides: TGTGCCAGCAGCTTGGGGACAGAGCAAGAGACCCAGTACTTC.

The chain combines TRBV24-1 with TRBJ2-5, with TRBD2 matching 13 bases. Germline V gives CDR1 KGHDR, CDR2 SFDVKD. The ends lost 3 bases at V and 4 bases at J; junction bases unmatched: 4. The CDR3 covers 16 residues. CDR3 protein: CATSDPTSGGVETQYF. In DNA, the CDR3 is TGTGCCACCAGTGATCCAACTAGCGGGGGGGTAGAGACCCAGTACTTC.

V usage is TRBV6-4 and J usage is TRBJ2-1; possible D gene TRBD2, 6 bases. From germline, CDR1 is MRHNA and CDR2 SNTAGT. This CDR3 has 15 residues. V shed 4 bases and J shed 0 bases, with 10 bases lying between them. In nucleotides, the CDR3 is TGTGCCAGCAGTGTAGTGGGGGGCTCCTACAATGAGCAGTTCTTC. This translates into CASSVVGGSYNEQFF.

The gene calls are TRBV9 and TRBJ2-5; 7 positions agree with TRBD2. Trimming removed 0 bases from V and 5 bases from J; junction bases left unmatched: 7. The germline CDR1 and CDR2 sequences are SGDLS and YYNGEE. The CDR3 totals 15 residues. CDR3 sequence: CASSVAETSWETQYF. The CDR3 nucleotides read TGTGCCAGCAGCGTAGCCGAGACTAGCTGGGAGACCCAGTACTTC.

The rearrangement joins TRBV5-6 to TRBJ1-1; 7 nucleotides match TRBD1. The CDR3 runs to 14 residues. From germline, CDR1 is SGHDT and CDR2 YYEEEE. V trimming: 0 bases; J trimming: 5 bases; junction bases outside the gene matches: 4. The CDR3 coding sequence is TGTGCCAGCAGCTTGGGACAGGGATGGACTGAAGCTTTCTTT. Its translation is CASSLGQGWTEAFF.

The table lists this clone with a count of one. The chain carries TRBV7-2 and TRBJ2-7; possibly TRBD1 for D (5 bases). Germline V gene data show CDR1 as SGHTA and CDR2 as FQGNSA. Trimming shortened V by 0 bases and J by 2 bases, and 14 bases separated the two germline ends. This CDR3 comprises 16 residues. The CDR3 DNA reads TGTGCCAGCAGCTTAGCCTCAACAGGATCTCCCTACGAGCAGTACTTC. Translating gives CASSLASTGSPYEQYF. Combining the CDR3 with reference TRBV7-2 and TRBJ2-7 gives the whole variable domain GAGVSQSPSNKVTEKGKDVELRCDPISGHTALYWYRQSLGQGLEFLIYFQGNSAPDKSGLPSDRFSAERTGGSVSTLTIQRTQQEDSAVYLCASSLASTGSPYEQYFGPGTRLTVT.

V and J are TRBV18 and TRBJ1-1; no clear D. V was cut by 2 bases and J by 5 bases, with 15 bases left in between. This CDR3 is 15 amino acids long. Looked up from germline, CDR1 is KGHSH and CDR2 is LQKENI. CDR3 nucleotides: TGTGCCAGCTCACCAATGGCGGGCGCGGAAACTGAAGCTTTCTTT. Translated: CASSPMAGAETEAFF.

V usage is TRBV4-1 and J usage is TRBJ1-5; D ambiguous. The CDR3 totals 16 residues. Germline-derived CDR1 and CDR2 are MGHRA and YSYEKL. The V end lost 0 bases, the J end lost 3 bases, and 12 bases lay between the germline ends. CDR3 in DNA: TGCGCCAGCAGCCAAGATCCCAGGATCTTCAATCAGCCCCAGCATTTT. Protein: CASSQDPRIFNQPQHF.

The V gene is TRBV27, the J gene TRBJ1-1; TRBD1 agrees at 10 bases. CDR1 MNHEY and CDR2 SMNVEV come from the germline V gene (reference sequence). The CDR3 is 14 residues long. Losses at the gene ends were 2 bases for V and 5 bases for J; bases not matched to a gene: 2. CDR3 in DNA: TGTGCCAGCAGTTTAAGGGACAGGGGAACTGAAGCTTTCTTT. Residues: CASSLRDRGTEAFF.

This chain joins TRBV11-2 and TRBJ1-3; no clear D. Trimming removed 3 bases from V and 0 bases from J, with 12 bases in between. Looked up from germline, CDR1 is SGHAT and CDR2 is FQNNGV. CDR3 length: 16 residues. DNA for the CDR3: TGTGCCAGCAGCTTCTCGCAGGCGAGCTCTGGAAACACCATATATTTT. As protein: CASSFSQASSGNTIYF.

V and J are TRBV6-5 and TRBJ2-7; 8 nucleotides agree with TRBD2. There are 15 residues in the CDR3. From germline, CDR1 is MNHEY and CDR2 SVGAGI. The V and J ends lost 6 bases and 5 bases, in that order; junction bases with no gene match: 12. The CDR3 loop is CASSRVGGAGDEQYV. The CDR3 DNA follows: TGTGCCAGCAGCCGCGTCGGGGGGGCAGGGGACGAGCAGTACGTC.

This clone was found once. The chain joins TRBV2 to TRBJ1-1; possible D gene TRBD1, 5 bases. With 11 bases removed from V and 7 bases from J, the gap between germline ends came to 8 bases. The CDR3 covers 9 residues. Germline V gene sequence: CDR1 SNHLY, CDR2 FYNNEI. The CDR3 spells CAAGFEAFF. DNA for the CDR3: TGTGCCGCAGGGTTTGAAGCTTTCTTT.

V usage is TRBV6-5 and J usage is TRBJ1-2, with D tentatively TRBD1 (5 bases). The CDR3 is 13 residues long. Germline CDR1 reads MNHEY; CDR2 reads SVGAGI. V lost 5 bases to trimming and J lost 8 bases, with 15 bases between them. The CDR3 reads CASSPQGYKGYTF. The CDR3 bases are TGTGCCAGCAGTCCCCAGGGATATAAAGGCTACACCTTC.